This T cell receptor (beta chain) was obtained from a study of technical replicates of blood from a few donors. In its sample, this clone was seen a few times. The CDR3 loop spans 17 amino acids. The germline V and J ends were trimmed by 1 base and 2 bases, with 17 bases remaining between them. Germline CDR1 and CDR2: MGHRA and YSYEKL. Measured with immunoSEQ multiplex PCR; TCRdb has only the in-frame clones, and not every one. The repertoire holds 72,000 or so clones, with approximately 93% as singletons. The sequence came from a human donor in good health. Sequences were obtained from T cells isolated from PBMCs. V and J are TRBV4-1 and TRBJ1-1; D is unresolved. CDR3 DNA sequence: TGCGCCAGCAGCCAAGGCCATCTTCGCCAAACAAACACTGAAGCTTTCTTT. Its protein is CASSQGHLRQTNTEAFF.